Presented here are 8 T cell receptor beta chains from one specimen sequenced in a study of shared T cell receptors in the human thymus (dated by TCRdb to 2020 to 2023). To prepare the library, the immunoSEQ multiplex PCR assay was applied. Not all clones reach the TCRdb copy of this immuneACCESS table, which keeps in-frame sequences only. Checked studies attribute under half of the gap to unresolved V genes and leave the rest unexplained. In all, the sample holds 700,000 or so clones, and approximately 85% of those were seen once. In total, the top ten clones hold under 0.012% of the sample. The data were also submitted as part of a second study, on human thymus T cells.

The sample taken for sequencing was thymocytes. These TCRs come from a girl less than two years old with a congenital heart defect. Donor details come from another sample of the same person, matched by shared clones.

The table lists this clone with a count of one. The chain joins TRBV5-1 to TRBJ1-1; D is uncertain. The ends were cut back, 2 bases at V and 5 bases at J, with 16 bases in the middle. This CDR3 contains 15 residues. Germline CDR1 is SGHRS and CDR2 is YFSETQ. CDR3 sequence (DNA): TGCGCCAGCAGCTTCTCACGGGATAGTCGGACTGAAGCTTTCTTT. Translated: CASSFSRDSRTEAFF.

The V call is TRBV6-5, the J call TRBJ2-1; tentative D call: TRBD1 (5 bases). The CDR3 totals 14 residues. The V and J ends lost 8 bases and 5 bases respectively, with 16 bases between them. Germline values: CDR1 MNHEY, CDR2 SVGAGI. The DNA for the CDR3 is TGTGCCAGCCAACCTAGGGGAAGGGACAATGAGCAGTTCTTC. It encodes CASQPRGRDNEQFF.

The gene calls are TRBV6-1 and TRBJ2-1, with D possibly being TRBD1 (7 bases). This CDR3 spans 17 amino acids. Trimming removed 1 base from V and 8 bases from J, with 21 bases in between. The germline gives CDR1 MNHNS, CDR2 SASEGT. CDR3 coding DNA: TGTGCCAGCAGTGAAGTGGGGAGGAGACAGGGTGATGATGAGCAGTTCTTC. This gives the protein CASSEVGRRQGDDEQFF.

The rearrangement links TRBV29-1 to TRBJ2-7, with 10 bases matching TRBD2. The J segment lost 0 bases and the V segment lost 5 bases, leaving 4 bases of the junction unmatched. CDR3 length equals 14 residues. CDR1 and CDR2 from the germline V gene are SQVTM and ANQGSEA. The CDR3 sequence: CSVQLAGSSYEQYF. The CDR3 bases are TGCAGCGTTCAACTAGCGGGGTCCTCCTACGAGCAGTACTTC.

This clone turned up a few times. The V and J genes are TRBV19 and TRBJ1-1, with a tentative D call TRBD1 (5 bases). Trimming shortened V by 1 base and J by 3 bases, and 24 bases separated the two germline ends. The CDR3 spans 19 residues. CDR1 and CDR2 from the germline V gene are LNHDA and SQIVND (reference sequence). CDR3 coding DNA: TGTGCCAGTAGTATAGTGGACAAGGATGAGGGAGGAGGAGACACTGAAGCTTTCTTT. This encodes CASSIVDKDEGGGDTEAFF.

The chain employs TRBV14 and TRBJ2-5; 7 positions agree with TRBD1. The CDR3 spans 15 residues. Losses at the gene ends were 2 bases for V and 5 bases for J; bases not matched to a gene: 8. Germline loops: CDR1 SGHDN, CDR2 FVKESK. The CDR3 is CASSQPQGRKETQYF. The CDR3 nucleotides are TGTGCCAGCAGCCAACCACAGGGGCGTAAGGAGACCCAGTACTTC.

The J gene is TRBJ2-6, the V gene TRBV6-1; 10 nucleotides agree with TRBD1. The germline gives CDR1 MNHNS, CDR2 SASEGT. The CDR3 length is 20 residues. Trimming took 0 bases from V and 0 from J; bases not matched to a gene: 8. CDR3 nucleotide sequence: TGTGCCAGCAGTGAAGCGGGGGGGGGACAGGGGATCTCTGGGGCCAACGTCCTGACTTTC. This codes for CASSEAGGGQGISGANVLTF.

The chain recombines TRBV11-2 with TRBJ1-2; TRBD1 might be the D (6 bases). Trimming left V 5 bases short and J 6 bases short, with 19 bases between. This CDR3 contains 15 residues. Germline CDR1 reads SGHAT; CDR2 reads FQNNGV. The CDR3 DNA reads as TGTGCCAGCAGCCCAAGGACAGAGCCCTCCGATGGCTACACCTTC. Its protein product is CASSPRTEPSDGYTF. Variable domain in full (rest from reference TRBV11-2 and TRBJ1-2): EAGVAQSPRYKIIEKRQSVAFWCNPISGHATLYWYQQILGQGPKLLIQFQNNGVVDDSQLPKDRFSAERLKGVDSTLKIQPAKLEDSAVYLCASSPRTEPSDGYTFGSGTRLTVV.